This T cell receptor (beta chain) emerged from a study of T cell responses to AZD1222 COVID-19 vaccine (dated by TCRdb to 2020 to 2023). Some background on the complete study: A total of just over 230 trial participants underwent TCR sequencing, of whom more than 200 had received two doses of AZD1222 and approximately 25 had received two doses of the MenACWY control vaccine. Enrollment into the trials was organized by age into subgroups of 18-55, 56-69 and 70-plus years, and those subgroups contained roughly 150, 30 and 60 TCR-sequenced participants, respectively. The study at large found these results: Conclusions about previously exposed vaccinees are limited because only five or six AZD1222 recipients were SARS-CoV-2 seropositive at baseline. Participants were mostly white British and included more females than males, and it was suggested by the authors that clonal diversity may have been underestimated. The 56-69-year group was small, and its depth increase did not reach significance, likely because of low power. The whole spike protein was spanned by vaccine-associated CD4 TCRs, and dominant responses were seen in regions 160-218 and 743-854. Nearly half of unique spike-specific TCRs reportedly recognized epitopes outside regions mutated in the B.1.351 and B.1.1.7 variants. Because no day 14 peak-response samples were available, repertoires were characterized only after the peak T cell response. After two AZD1222 doses, spike-specific TCR breadth and depth were significantly higher than at day 0 and than in MenACWY recipients.

According to the study, the label for this sample's time point signals: about 28 days (+/-7) after the second vaccine dose. Because spike-specific TCR depth and breadth did not differ between the two schedules, AZD1222 recipients who got a second dose at roughly 4 weeks were pooled with those who got a second dose at roughly 12 weeks. The vaccinee samples were drawn from two UK trials, COV001 and COV002, one of which was a single-blind randomized controlled phase 2/3 trial testing AZD1222 (ChAdOx1 nCoV-19) in healthy adults. For TCRbeta chain sequencing, PBMC samples from trial participants were taken at day 0 and at day 28 after the second dose. The CDR3 regions of human TCRbeta chains were subjected to immunosequencing. As for the authors' bioinformatics: Repertoire TCRs were matched against a reference library of SARS-CoV-2-specific TCRs generated with the MIRA antigen-specificity platform. Breadth meant the fraction of unique TCRs that were SARS-CoV-2-associated, whereas depth meant the fraction of total T cells that were SARS-CoV-2-associated. Using the MIRA data, every spike-specific TCR was mapped to the spike region that the TCR reacted to and assigned to either a CD4 or a CD8 class. Log10-transformed breadth and depth values were compared by one-way ANOVA with Sidak's multiple comparisons tests. Imported from immuneACCESS, the table was reduced by TCRdb to in-frame sequences with V and J called. These copies leave out some clones; in studies compared against another copy, an unresolved V gene accounts for under half, and the cause of the remainder is not known. V, J and clone size are those of that table, while D and trimming were read from the DNA. In all, the sample holds about 160,000 clones, and roughly 90% of those were seen once. The ten largest clonotypes hold approximately 4.3% of the sample.

Remarks on this clone: Its specific antigen is unknown. There are no base qualities to consult, and no much larger clone falls within one base.

The input for sequencing was peripheral blood, taken 28 days after the second AZD1222 dose. This receptor was taken from an adult who received the AZD1222 COVID-19 vaccine.

The DNA sequence is TGTGCCACCAGTGATGCTACAGGGATGTCGGAGACCCAGTACTTC. This translates into CATSDATGMSETQYF. This chain is built from TRBV24-1 and TRBJ2-5, and TRBD1 may be the D gene, going by 6 matching bases. The germline V gene sets CDR1 to KGHDR and CDR2 to SFDVKD. The CDR3 contains 15 residues, cysteine and phenylalanine counted. Of the read, only the CDR3 DNA is kept; its 45 bases are in frame from base 1. V was cut back by 3 bases and J by 5 bases, leaving a gap of 15 bases between them.